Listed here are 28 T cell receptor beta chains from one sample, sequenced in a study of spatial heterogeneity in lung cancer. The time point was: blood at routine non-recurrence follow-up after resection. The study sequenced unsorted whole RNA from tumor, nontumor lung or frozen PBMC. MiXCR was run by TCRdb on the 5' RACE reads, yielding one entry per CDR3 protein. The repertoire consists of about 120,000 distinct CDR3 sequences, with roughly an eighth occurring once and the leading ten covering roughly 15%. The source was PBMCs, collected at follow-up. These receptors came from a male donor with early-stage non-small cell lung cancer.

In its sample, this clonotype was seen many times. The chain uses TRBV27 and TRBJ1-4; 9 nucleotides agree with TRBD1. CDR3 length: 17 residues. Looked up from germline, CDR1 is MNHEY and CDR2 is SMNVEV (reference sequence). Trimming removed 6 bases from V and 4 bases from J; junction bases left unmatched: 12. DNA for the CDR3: TGTGCCAGCAGGCCGGGACAGGGTTTCCCTGGTAATGAAAAACTGTTTTTT. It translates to CASRPGQGFPGNEKLFF.

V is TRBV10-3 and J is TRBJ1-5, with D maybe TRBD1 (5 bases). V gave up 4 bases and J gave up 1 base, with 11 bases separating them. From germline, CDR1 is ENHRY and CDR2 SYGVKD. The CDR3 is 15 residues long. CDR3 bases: TGTGCCATCAGTGGCCAGGGAGGAAGCAATCAGCCCCAGCATTTT. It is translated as CAISGQGGSNQPQHF.

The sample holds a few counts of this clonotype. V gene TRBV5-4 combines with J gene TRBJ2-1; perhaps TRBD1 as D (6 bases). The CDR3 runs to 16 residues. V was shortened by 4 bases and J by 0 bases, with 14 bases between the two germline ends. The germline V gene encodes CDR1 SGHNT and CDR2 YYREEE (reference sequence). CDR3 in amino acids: CASSRDNPSSYNEQFF. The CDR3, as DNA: TGTGCCAGCAGCCGGGACAACCCGAGCTCCTACAATGAGCAGTTCTTC.

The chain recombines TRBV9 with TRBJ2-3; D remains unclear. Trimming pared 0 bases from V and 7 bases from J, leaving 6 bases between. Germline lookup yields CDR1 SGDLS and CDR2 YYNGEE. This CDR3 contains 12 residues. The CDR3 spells CASSVEGNTQYF. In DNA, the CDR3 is TGTGCCAGCAGCGTAGAAGGAAATACGCAGTATTTT.

CDR3 bases: TGTGCCAGCAGCGTAGGCGTTTTCGACAGAGGAAACACCATATATTTT. It yields the protein CASSVGVFDRGNTIYF. This chain connects TRBV9 to TRBJ1-3; TRBD1 might be the D (5 bases). Trimming stripped 0 bases from V and 4 bases from J, with 14 bases between. Germline loops: CDR1 SGDLS, CDR2 YYNGEE. This CDR3 region has 16 residues.

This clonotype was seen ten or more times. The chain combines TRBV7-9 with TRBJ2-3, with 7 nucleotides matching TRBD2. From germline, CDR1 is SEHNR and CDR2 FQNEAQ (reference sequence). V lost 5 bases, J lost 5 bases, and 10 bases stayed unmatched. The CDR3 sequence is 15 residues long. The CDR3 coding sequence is TGTGCCAGCAGCCCCCTGGGGGGGGATGAAGATACGCAGTATTTT. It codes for CASSPLGGDEDTQYF.

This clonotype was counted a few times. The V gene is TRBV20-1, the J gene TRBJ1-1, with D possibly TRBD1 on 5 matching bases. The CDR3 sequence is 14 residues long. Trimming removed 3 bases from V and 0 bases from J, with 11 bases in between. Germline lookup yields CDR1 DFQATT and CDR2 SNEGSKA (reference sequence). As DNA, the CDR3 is TGCAGTGCTAGGGTCGGGGGTATGAACACTGAAGCTTTCTTT. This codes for CSARVGGMNTEAFF.

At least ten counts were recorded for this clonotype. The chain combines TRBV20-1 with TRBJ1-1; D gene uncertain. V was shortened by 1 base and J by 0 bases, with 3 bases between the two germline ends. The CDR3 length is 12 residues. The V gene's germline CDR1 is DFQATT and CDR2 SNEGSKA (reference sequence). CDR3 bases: TGCAGTGCTAGAGCTGTGAACACTGAAGCTTTCTTT. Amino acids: CSARAVNTEAFF.

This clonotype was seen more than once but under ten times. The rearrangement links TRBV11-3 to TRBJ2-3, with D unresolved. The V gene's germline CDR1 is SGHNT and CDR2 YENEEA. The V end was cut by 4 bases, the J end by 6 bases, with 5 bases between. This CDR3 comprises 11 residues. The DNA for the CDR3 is TGTGCCAGCAGCTCGTGGGATACGCAGTATTTT. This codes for CASSSWDTQYF.

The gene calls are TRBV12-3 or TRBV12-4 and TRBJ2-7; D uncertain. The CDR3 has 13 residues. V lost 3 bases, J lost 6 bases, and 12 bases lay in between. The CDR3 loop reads CASSLGFKAEQYF. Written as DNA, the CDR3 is TGTGCCAGCAGTTTGGGTTTCAAAGCCGAGCAGTACTTC.

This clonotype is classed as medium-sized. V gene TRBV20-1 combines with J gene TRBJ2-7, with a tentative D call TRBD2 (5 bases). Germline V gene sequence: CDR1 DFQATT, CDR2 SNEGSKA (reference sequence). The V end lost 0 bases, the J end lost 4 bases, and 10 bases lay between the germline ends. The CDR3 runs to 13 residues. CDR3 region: CSARDLSGYEQYF. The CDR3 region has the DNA TGCAGTGCTAGAGATCTGTCGGGGTACGAGCAGTACTTC.

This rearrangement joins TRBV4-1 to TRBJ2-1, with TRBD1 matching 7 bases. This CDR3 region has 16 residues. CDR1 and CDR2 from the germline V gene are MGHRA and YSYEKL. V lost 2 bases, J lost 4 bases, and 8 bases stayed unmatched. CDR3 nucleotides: TGCGCCAGCAGCCAAATTCACAGGGGAAGGTACAATGAGCAGTTCTTC. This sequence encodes CASSQIHRGRYNEQFF.

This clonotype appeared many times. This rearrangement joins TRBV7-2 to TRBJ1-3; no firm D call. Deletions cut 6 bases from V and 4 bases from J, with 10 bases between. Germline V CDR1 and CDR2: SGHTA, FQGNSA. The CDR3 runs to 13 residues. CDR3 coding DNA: TGTGCCAGCAGTAGCGCGCACGGAAACACCATATATTTT. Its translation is CASSSAHGNTIYF.

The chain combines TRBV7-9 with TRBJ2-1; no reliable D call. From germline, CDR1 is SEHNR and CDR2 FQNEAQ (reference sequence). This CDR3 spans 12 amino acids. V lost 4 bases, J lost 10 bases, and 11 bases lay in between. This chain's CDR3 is CASSSAPQEQFF. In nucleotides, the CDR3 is TGTGCCAGCAGCTCTGCTCCACAGGAGCAGTTCTTC.

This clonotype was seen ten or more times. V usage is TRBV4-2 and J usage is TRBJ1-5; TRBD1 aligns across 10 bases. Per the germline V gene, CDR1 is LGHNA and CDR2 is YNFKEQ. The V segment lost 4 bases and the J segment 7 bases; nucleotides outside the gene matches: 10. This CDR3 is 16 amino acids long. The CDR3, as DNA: TGTGCCAGCAGCCTGTCGATAGGACAGGGGGGACAGCCCCAGCATTTT. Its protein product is CASSLSIGQGGQPQHF.

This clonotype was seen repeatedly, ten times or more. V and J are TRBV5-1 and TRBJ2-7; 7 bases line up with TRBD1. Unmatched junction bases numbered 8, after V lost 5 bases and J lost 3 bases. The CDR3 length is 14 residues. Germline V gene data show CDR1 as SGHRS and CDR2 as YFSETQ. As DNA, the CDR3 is TGCGCCAGCAGTCTGGACAGGACGATCTACGAGCAGTACTTC. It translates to CASSLDRTIYEQYF.

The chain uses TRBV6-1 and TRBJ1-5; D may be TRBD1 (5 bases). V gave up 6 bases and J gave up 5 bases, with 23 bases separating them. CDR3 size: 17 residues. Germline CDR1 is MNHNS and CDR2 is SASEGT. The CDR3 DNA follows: TGTGCCAGCAGAGGCACAAAGGGGTCGCTTTTAGATCAGCCCCAGCATTTT. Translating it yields CASRGTKGSLLDQPQHF.

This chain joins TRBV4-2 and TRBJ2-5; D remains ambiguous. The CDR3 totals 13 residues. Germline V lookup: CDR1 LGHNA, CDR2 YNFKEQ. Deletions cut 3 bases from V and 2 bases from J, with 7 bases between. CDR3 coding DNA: TGTGCCAGCAGCCAGTCGGATCAAGAGACCCAGTACTTC. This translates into CASSQSDQETQYF.

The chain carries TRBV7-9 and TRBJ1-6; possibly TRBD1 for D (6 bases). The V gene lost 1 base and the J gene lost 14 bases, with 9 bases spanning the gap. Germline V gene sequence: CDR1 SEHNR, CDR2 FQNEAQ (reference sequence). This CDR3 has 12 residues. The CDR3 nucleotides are TGTGCCAGCAGCTTAGGACAGGCAACCCTCCACTTT. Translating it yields CASSLGQATLHF.

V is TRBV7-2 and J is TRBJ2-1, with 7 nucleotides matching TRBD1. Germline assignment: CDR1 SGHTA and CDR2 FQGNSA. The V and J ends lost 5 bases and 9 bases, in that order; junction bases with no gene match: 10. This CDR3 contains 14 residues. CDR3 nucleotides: TGTGCCAGCAGCACCTACAGGGGAGTGAGTGAGCAGTTCTTC. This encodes CASSTYRGVSEQFF.

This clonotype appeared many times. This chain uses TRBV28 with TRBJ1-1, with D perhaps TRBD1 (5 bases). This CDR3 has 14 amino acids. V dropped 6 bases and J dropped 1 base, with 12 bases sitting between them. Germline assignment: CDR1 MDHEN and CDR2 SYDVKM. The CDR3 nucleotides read TGTGCCAGCAGAAGCATTGACAGGAACACTGAAGCTTTCTTT. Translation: CASRSIDRNTEAFF.

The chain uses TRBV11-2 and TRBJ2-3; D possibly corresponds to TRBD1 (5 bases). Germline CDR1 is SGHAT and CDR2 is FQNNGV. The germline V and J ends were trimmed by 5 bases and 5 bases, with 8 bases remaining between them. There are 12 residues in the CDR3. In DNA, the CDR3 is TGTGCCAGCAGCCCCAGGGTAGATACGCAGTATTTT. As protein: CASSPRVDTQYF.

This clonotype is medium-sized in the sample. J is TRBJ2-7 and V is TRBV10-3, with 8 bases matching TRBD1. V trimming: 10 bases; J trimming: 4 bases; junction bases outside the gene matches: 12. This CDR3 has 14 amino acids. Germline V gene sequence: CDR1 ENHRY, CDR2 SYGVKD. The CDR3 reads CATGKTGEHYEQYF. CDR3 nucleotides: TGTGCCACCGGCAAGACAGGGGAGCATTACGAGCAGTACTTC.

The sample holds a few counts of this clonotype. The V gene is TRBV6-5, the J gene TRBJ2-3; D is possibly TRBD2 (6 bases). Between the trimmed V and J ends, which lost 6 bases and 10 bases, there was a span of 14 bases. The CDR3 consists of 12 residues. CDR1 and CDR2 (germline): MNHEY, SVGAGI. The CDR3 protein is CASSPEGQAQYF. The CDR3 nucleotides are TGTGCCAGCAGCCCGGAGGGGCAGGCGCAGTATTTT.

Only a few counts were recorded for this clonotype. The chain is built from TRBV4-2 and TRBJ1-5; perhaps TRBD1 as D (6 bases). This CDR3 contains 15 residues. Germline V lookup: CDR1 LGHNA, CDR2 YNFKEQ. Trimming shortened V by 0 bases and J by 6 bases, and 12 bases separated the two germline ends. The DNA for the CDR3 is TGTGCCAGCAGCCAAGAACAGGGATTCGGTCAGCCCCAGCATTTT. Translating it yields CASSQEQGFGQPQHF.

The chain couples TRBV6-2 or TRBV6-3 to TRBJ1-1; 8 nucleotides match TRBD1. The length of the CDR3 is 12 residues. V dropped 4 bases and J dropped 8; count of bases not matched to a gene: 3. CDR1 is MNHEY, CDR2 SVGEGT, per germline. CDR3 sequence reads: CASSSRDREAFF. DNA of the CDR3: TGTGCCAGCAGTTCCCGGGACAGGGAAGCTTTCTTT.

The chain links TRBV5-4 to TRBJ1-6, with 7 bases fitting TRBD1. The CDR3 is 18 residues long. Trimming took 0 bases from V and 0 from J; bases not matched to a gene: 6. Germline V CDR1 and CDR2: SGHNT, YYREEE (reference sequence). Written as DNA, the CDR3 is TGTGCCAGCAGCTTGGGGACAGGAGAGAGCTCCTATAATTCACCCCTCCACTTT. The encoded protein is CASSLGTGESSYNSPLHF. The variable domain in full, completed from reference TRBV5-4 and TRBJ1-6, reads ETGVTQSPTHLIKTRGQQVTLRCSSQSGHNTVSWYQQALGQGPQFIFQYYREEENGRGNFPPRFSGLQFPNYSSELNVNALELDDSALYLCASSLGTGESSYNSPLHFGNGTRLTVT.

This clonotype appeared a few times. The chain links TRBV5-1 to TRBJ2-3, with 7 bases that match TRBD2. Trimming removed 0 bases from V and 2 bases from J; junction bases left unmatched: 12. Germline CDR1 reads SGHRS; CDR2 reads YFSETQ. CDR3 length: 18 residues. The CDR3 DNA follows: TGCGCCAGCAGCTTGGATATTTGGCTAGCGGACCTCACAGATACGCAGTATTTT. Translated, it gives CASSLDIWLADLTDTQYF.